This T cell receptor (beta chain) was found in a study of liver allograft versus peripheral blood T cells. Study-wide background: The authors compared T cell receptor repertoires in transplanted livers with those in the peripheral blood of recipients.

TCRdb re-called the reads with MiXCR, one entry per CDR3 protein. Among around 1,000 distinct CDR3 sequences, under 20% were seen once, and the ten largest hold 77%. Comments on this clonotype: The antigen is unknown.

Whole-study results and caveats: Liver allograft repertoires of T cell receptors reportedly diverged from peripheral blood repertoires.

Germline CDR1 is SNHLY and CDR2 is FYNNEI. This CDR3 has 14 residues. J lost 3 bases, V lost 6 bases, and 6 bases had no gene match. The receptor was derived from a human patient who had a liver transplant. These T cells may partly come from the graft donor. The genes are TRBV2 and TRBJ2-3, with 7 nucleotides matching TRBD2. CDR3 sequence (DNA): TGTGCCAGCAGGGGGGGGTCCCCTACAGATACGCAGTATTTT. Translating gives CASRGGSPTDTQYF.